This T cell receptor (beta chain) was identified in a study of T cell changes during pregnancy in multiple sclerosis (dated by TCRdb to between 2019 and 2020). The study in broad terms: Changes in the T cell repertoire over the course of pregnancy were examined in this study in women with multiple sclerosis.

Turning to this clone: This clone's antigen is unknown. Base qualities were left out, and no much larger clone turns up one base away.

The cysteine opens and the phenylalanine closes a CDR3 of 13 amino acids. The only DNA kept is the CDR3, 39 bases in frame from the first base. The trim is 9 bases for V and 6 bases for J, with a gap of 15 bases between the germline ends. CDR1 and CDR2 (MRHNA, SNTAGT) derive from the germline V gene. Preparation of the library involved the immunoSEQ multiplex PCR assay. What TCRdb holds here is the immuneACCESS table cut down to in-frame rearrangements. Part of the clones is not present; checked against another copy, under half of the missing clones reflect an unresolved V gene, and the others are unexplained. The sample table holds approximately 85,000 clones, of which approximately 94% were seen once. Of the sample, roughly 2.5% is held by the ten largest clones.

This receptor was identified in a female donor with multiple sclerosis, enrolled in a pregnancy study. Recombination connected TRBV6-4 to TRBJ1-5; a tentative D call is TRBD1 (6 bases match). Sequenced here: peripheral blood, sampled in the third trimester of pregnancy. The nucleotide sequence is given as TGTGCCAGTCCCGGGGGGGGCCCTCAGCCCCAGCATTTT. The translation is CASPGGGPQPQHF.